Sequencing of this TCR beta chain was carried out in a study of T cells after posttransplantation cyclophosphamide. Overall study findings and caveats: After PTCy, TRB diversity resembled that of CNI/methotrexate controls. Donor CD8+ memory clones often dominated recipient blood repertoires at later times. TRB overlap between skin or GI tissue T cells and blood was limited.

The CDR3 sequence is 16 residues long. Trimming took 6 bases from V and 10 from J; bases not matched to a gene: 13. The V gene's germline CDR1 is MNHEY and CDR2 SVGAGI. This clone showed up many times. The antigen remains undetermined. This related bone marrow graft donor gave peripheral blood on the day of marrow donation. Here immunoSEQ multiplex PCR was the method, and the copy in TCRdb shows in-frame clones only, minus some. The sample has about 30,000 clones, none seen only once. The TCR sequence derives from a woman in her sixties or seventies in good health, CMV-negative, and a related stem cell transplant donor. The chain has TRBV6-5 and TRBJ2-1; TRBD2 matches at 12 bases. The sample consisted of PBMCs. The CDR3 is CASSYPTSGRAIEQFF. The DNA for the CDR3 is TGTGCCAGCAGCTACCCGACTAGCGGGAGAGCGATCGAGCAGTTCTTC.